This T cell receptor (beta chain) originates from a study of T cell responses to AZD1222 COVID-19 vaccine. Assay: immunoSEQ multiplex PCR; the TCRdb copy retains only in-frame clones and omits some. The sample contains around 130,000 clones, about 86% of which appear only once. This CDR3 comprises 12 residues. Trimming took 2 bases from V and 4 from J, leaving 6 bases between them. The germline V gene encodes CDR1 KGHSH and CDR2 LQKENI. Study outcomes and limitations: Recipients of AZD1222 seropositive at baseline numbered only 6 or 7. Clonal diversity may have been underestimated in mostly white British donors. Scientists sampled the repertoires only once the peak T cell response had passed. Spike-spanning, vaccine-associated CD4 TCRs were dominant at 160-218 and 743-854.

With respect to this clone: Its antigen is unidentified. Other DNA sequences in this sample translate to the same CDR3.

Sample: peripheral blood, taken on day 0 of AZD1222 vaccination. The source is an adult in good health. The chain combines TRBV18 with TRBJ2-7; the D gene is possibly TRBD2 (6 bases). The CDR3 spells CASSPGGYEQYF. In DNA form, the CDR3 reads TGTGCCAGCTCACCAGGGGGGTACGAGCAGTACTTC.